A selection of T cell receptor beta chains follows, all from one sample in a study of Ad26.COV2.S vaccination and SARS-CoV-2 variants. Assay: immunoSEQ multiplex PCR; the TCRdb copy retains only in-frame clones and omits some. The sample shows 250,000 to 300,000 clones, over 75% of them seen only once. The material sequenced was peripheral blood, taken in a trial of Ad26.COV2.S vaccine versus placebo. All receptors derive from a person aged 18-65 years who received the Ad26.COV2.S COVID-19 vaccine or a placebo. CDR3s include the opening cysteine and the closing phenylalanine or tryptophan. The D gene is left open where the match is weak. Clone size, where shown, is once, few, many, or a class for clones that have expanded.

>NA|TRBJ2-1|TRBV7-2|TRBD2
CASSLLGLAGGEQFF
TGTGCCAGCAGCTTACTGGGACTAGCGGGAGGTGAGCAGTTCTTC
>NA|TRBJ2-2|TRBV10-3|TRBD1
CAISGQGADGELFF
TGTGCCATCAGTGGACAGGGGGCGGACGGGGAGCTGTTTTTT
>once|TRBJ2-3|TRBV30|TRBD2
CAWSLGRSGRVPDTQYF
TGTGCCTGGAGTCTGGGTAGAAGCGGGAGGGTCCCAGATACGCAGTATTTT
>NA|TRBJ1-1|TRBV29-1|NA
CSVVRGNTEAFF
TGCAGCGTTGTAAGGGGGAACACTGAAGCTTTCTTT
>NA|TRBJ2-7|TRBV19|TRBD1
CASSTGTADYEQYF
TGTGCCAGTAGTACCGGGACAGCAGACTACGAGCAGTACTTC
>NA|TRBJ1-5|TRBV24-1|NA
CATSGGSNQPQHF
TGTGCCACCAGTGGAGGGAGCAATCAGCCCCAGCATTTT
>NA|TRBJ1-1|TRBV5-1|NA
CASSQATLNTEAFF
TGCGCCAGCAGCCAGGCGACACTGAACACTGAAGCTTTCTTT
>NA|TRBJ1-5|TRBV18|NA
CASSPRGGLGQPQHF
TGTGCCAGCTCACCACGTGGGGGGCTGGGACAGCCCCAGCATTTT
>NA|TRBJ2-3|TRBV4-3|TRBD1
CASSHGQGLADTQYF
TGCGCCAGCAGCCACGGACAGGGCCTGGCAGATACGCAGTATTTT
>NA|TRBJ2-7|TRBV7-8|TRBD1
CASQPGTGTYEQYF
TGTGCCAGCCAACCCGGGACAGGTACATACGAGCAGTACTTC
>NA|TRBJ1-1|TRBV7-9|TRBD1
CASSLAEGQGAFNEAFF
TGTGCCAGCAGCTTAGCGGAAGGACAGGGGGCCTTCAATGAAGCTTTCTTT
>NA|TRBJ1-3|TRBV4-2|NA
CASSQTFLTGNTIYF
TGTGCCAGCAGCCAAACCTTCCTAACTGGAAACACCATATATTTT
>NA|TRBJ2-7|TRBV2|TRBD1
CASSAPPDGQAFSYEQYF
TGTGCCAGCAGCGCACCCCCTGACGGACAGGCTTTTTCCTACGAGCAGTACTTC
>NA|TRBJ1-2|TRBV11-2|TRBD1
CASSSLKGAGEYGYTF
TGTGCCAGCAGCAGCCTAAAGGGGGCGGGAGAGTATGGCTACACCTTC
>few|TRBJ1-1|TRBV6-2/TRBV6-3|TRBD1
CASSAYTGGTEAFF
TGTGCCAGCAGTGCTTATACAGGGGGCACTGAAGCTTTCTTT
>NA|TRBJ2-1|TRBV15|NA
CATSSLGGGSYNEQFF
TGTGCCACCAGCAGCCTAGGGGGGGGCTCCTACAATGAGCAGTTCTTC
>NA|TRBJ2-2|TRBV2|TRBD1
CASSVRQGGGELFF
TGTGCCAGCAGTGTTAGACAGGGTGGCGGGGAGCTGTTTTTT
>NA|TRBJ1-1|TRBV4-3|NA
CASSQETGNTEAFF
TGCGCCAGCAGCCAAGAAACAGGGAACACTGAAGCTTTCTTT
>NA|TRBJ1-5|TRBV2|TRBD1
CASSGQGTDQGQPQHF
TGTGCCAGCAGCGGACAAGGGACAGATCAAGGTCAGCCCCAGCATTTT
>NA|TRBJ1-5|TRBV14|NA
CASSPSSSNQPQHF
TGTGCCAGCAGCCCCAGTTCAAGCAATCAGCCCCAGCATTTT
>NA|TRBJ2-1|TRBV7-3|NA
CASSPTDLRSNEQFF
TGTGCCAGCAGCCCCACGGACCTTCGGAGTAATGAGCAGTTCTTC
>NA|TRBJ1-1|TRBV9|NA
CASSVSAELNTEAFF
TGTGCCAGCAGCGTAAGTGCGGAATTGAACACTGAAGCTTTCTTT
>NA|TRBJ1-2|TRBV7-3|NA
CASSLEGREGYTF
TGTGCCAGCAGCTTAGAGGGCAGGGAAGGCTACACCTTC
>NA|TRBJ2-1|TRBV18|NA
CASSPMEEANNEQFF
TGTGCCAGCTCACCTATGGAGGAGGCTAACAATGAGCAGTTCTTC
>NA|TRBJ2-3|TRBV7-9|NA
CASSSSTDTQYF
TGTGCCAGCAGCTCAAGCACAGATACGCAGTATTTT
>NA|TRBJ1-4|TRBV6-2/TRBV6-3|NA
CASSGGETNEKLFF
TGTGCCAGCAGTGGAGGAGAAACTAATGAAAAACTGTTTTTT
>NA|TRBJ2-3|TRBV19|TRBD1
CASSIPGTGTDTQYF
TGTGCCAGTAGTATTCCTGGGACAGGGACAGATACGCAGTATTTT
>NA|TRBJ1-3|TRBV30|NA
CAWSGGGDTIYF
TGTGCCTGGAGCGGGGGAGGGGACACCATATATTTT
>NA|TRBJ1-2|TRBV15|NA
CATSTYQGLGYGYTF
TGTGCCACCAGCACGTACCAGGGGCTAGGCTATGGCTACACCTTC
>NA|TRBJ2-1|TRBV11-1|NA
CASSLGYDEQFF
TGTGCCAGCAGCTTAGGTTACGATGAGCAGTTCTTC
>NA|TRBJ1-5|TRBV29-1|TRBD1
CSVSGQGDGQPQHF
TGCAGCGTATCGGGACAGGGGGATGGTCAGCCCCAGCATTTT
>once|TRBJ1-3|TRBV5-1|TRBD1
CASSPLQGAIGNTIYF
TGCGCCAGCAGCCCTCTACAGGGGGCGATTGGAAACACCATATATTTT
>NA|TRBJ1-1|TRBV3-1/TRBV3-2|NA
CASVAGENTEAFF
TGTGCCAGCGTTGCAGGGGAGAACACTGAAGCTTTCTTT
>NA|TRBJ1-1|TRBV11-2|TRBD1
CASSLDSGQGGTEAFF
TGTGCCAGCAGCTTAGATTCTGGACAGGGGGGGACTGAAGCTTTCTTT
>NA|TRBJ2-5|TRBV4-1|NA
CASSQGWETQYF
TGCGCCAGCAGCCAAGGGTGGGAGACCCAGTACTTC
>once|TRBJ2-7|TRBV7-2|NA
CASSSQRQGGYEQYF
TGTGCCAGCAGCTCTCAACGACAGGGAGGCTACGAGCAGTACTTC
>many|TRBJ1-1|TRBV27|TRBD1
CASRSTGEGLMNTEAFF
TGTGCCAGCAGAAGCACAGGGGAGGGCCTCATGAACACTGAAGCTTTCTTT
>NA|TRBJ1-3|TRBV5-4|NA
CASSFGGRAGNTIYF
TGTGCCAGCAGCTTCGGCGGCAGGGCTGGAAACACCATATATTTT
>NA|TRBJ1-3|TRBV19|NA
CASTTSGALTGNTIYF
TGTGCCAGTACCACAAGTGGGGCCTTAACTGGAAACACCATATATTTT
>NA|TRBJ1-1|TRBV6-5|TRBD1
CASRQQGAGTEAFF
TGTGCCAGCAGGCAACAGGGGGCTGGCACTGAAGCTTTCTTT
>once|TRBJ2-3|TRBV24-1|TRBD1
CATSDSRTGVDTQYF
TGTGCCACCAGTGATTCCCGGACAGGTGTGGATACGCAGTATTTT
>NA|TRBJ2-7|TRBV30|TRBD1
CAWGRGFGYEQYF
TGTGCCTGGGGCAGGGGGTTTGGATACGAGCAGTACTTC
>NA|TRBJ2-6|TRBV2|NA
CASSDRVSGANVLTF
TGTGCCAGCAGTGACCGGGTCTCTGGGGCCAACGTCCTGACTTTC
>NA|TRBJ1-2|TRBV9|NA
CASSVAGRVGNYGYTF
TGTGCCAGCAGCGTAGCAGGGAGGGTCGGTAACTATGGCTACACCTTC
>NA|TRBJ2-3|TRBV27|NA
CASSFFFTDTQYF
TGTGCCAGCAGTTTCTTTTTCACAGATACGCAGTATTTT
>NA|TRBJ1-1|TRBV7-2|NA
CASSLAIVNTEAFF
TGTGCCAGCAGCTTAGCGATAGTAAACACTGAAGCTTTCTTT
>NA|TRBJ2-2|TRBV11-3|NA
CASSLAGAGGTGELFF
TGTGCCAGCAGCTTAGCCGGGGCAGGTGGCACCGGGGAGCTGTTTTTT
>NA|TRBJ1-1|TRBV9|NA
CASSLQPAGTPRTEAFF
TGTGCCAGCAGCTTACAACCTGCGGGGACACCTAGGACGGAAGCTTTCTTT
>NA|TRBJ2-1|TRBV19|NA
CASSPTGEGPNEQFF
TGTGCCAGTAGTCCAACCGGGGAAGGGCCGAATGAGCAGTTCTTC
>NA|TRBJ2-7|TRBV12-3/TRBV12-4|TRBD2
CASSLAGALGQYF
TGTGCCAGCAGCCTAGCGGGGGCTCTCGGGCAGTACTTC
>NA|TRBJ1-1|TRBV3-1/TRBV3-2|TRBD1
CASREDRANTEAFF
TGTGCCAGCAGGGAAGACAGGGCGAACACTGAAGCTTTCTTT
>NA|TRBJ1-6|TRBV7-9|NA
CASSPGASPLHF
TGTGCCAGCAGCCCCGGGGCTTCACCCCTCCACTTT
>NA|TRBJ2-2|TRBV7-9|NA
CASILARNTGELFF
TGTGCCAGCATCTTAGCTCGGAACACCGGGGAGCTGTTTTTT